This record covers a single T cell receptor (beta chain). This clonotype was seen more than once but under ten times. What this receptor recognizes is not known. Base qualities are not at hand, and no much larger clone is one base apart. Library prep was done by 5' RACE. The data were produced on a NextSeq 500. Unique molecular identifiers were attached to individual cDNA molecules in the TCR library protocol so that sequencing error and PCR bias could be corrected. Both TCR alpha and beta chains were sequenced, and tight co-correlation was observed between alpha and beta sequence abundances in each sample. In the authors' own workflow: Decombinator V4 was used to perform V gene, J gene and CDR3 annotation of TCR sequences. TCRs were defined as expanded if a significant change between any two time points was detected under a Poisson model with p below 0.0001. TCR abundances were normalised to the total number of TCRs sequenced per sample and expressed as counts per million. TRAV1-2 paired with TRAJ12, TRAJ20 or TRAJ33 defined MAIT TCRs, while TRAV10 paired with TRAJ18 defined iNKT TCRs. VDJdb, accessed 1 November 2021, was searched for CMV, EBV and SARS-CoV-2 annotated TCRs, excluding TCRs annotated for multiple antigens. Using fastp at Q25 and MiXCR, TCRdb reprocessed the public reads and kept productive beta chains. Rows matching on CDR3 protein sequence are summarized as one entry with the most common DNA and genes. These V and J calls originate from TCRdb's pipeline instead of the authors' own analysis. This sample is represented by tens of thousands of distinct CDR3 sequences; 5.9% of them were singletons. The top ten constitute around 3.4% of the sample.

Unmatched junction bases come to 5, with V trimmed by 0 bases and J by 4 bases. There are 16 amino acids in the CDR3, from cysteine to phenylalanine inclusive. Of the read, only the CDR3 DNA is kept; its 48 bases are in frame from base 1. Taken from the germline V gene, the CDR1 and CDR2 loops are LGHNA and YSLEER. A case-control design nested within a healthcare worker cohort in London, UK, was used, with weekly nasopharyngeal swab PCR tests and blood sampling performed. Healthcare workers were enrolled in the week of the UK lockdown, from 23 to 31 March 2020, and were followed every week for up to about 16 weeks. The data originate from a study of early T cells in non-severe SARS-CoV-2 infection (dated by TCRdb to the early 2020s). About the study as a whole: Because TCR sequencing relied on bulk RNA taken from unsorted whole blood, pairing of alpha and beta chains was not possible.

What the authors observed across the whole study: Matching against VDJdb was skewed toward anti-spike CD8 responses, likely underestimated virus-specific expansions, and missed private and CD4 specificities.

The TCR originated in an adult who was a healthcare worker with PCR-confirmed SARS-CoV-2 infection or an uninfected control (not recorded which). The sample was whole blood, taken at baseline. The rearranged chain carries TRBV4-3 and TRBJ2-2, with TRBD2 matching 7 junction bases. The bases are TGCGCCAGCAGCCAAGATTTTAGCGGGTCCACCGGGGAGCTGTTTTTT. Translated, this gives CASSQDFSGSTGELFF.